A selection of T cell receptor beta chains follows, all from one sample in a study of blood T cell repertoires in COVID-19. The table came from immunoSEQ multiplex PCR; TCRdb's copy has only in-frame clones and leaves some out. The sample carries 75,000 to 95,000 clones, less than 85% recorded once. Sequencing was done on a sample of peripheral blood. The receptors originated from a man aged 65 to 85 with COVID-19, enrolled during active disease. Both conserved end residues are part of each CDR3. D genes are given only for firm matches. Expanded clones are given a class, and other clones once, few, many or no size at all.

cdr3_nt: TGTGCCAGCAGTACGTCCGGGACAGATAATGAAAAACTGTTTTTT
cdr3_aa: CASSTSGTDNEKLFF
d_call: TRBD1
j_call: TRBJ1-4
clone_size: .
v_call: TRBV27

cdr3_nt: TGTGCCAGCTCACCACAACAGGGGGCTACTTCTGCAACTAATGAAAAACTGTTTTTT
cdr3_aa: CASSPQQGATSATNEKLFF
d_call: TRBD1
j_call: TRBJ1-4
clone_size: .
v_call: TRBV18

cdr3_nt: TGCGCCAGCAGCTTGGGCGTTTTGGAGGCCTCTGATGAGCAGTTCTTC
cdr3_aa: CASSLGVLEASDEQFF
d_call: .
j_call: TRBJ2-1
clone_size: .
v_call: TRBV5-1

cdr3_nt: TGCGCCAGCAGGCCGAGGGACACCTACAATGAGCAGTTCTTC
cdr3_aa: CASRPRDTYNEQFF
d_call: .
j_call: TRBJ2-1
clone_size: few
v_call: TRBV5-1

cdr3_nt: TGTGCCAGCAGCTTGGCCGGTGCGGGGGCTGCTTTCTTT
cdr3_aa: CASSLAGAGAAFF
d_call: .
j_call: TRBJ1-1
clone_size: .
v_call: TRBV5-4

cdr3_nt: TGTGCCAGCAGTACGGCTGGCGGGACCTACGAGCAGTACTTC
cdr3_aa: CASSTAGGTYEQYF
d_call: .
j_call: TRBJ2-7
clone_size: .
v_call: TRBV7-2

cdr3_nt: TGTGCCAGCAGCTTAGAGCAGGGGACCCAGTACTTC
cdr3_aa: CASSLEQGTQYF
d_call: .
j_call: TRBJ2-5
clone_size: .
v_call: TRBV7-9

cdr3_nt: TGCAGCGTTGAATGGGTTACAGGATCTGGAAACACCATATATTTT
cdr3_aa: CSVEWVTGSGNTIYF
d_call: .
j_call: TRBJ1-3
clone_size: .
v_call: TRBV29-1

cdr3_nt: TGTGCCAGCAGCTTCACTAGCGGGGCGAGCACAGATACGCAGTATTTT
cdr3_aa: CASSFTSGASTDTQYF
d_call: TRBD2
j_call: TRBJ2-3
clone_size: .
v_call: TRBV11-3

cdr3_nt: TGTGCCTGGAGTGTTCCCTTACGGGACAGAGCTAACTATGGCTACACCTTC
cdr3_aa: CAWSVPLRDRANYGYTF
d_call: TRBD1
j_call: TRBJ1-2
clone_size: .
v_call: TRBV30

cdr3_nt: TGTGCCAGCAGTTCCCCCTTTCAGCCCCAGCATTTT
cdr3_aa: CASSSPFQPQHF
d_call: .
j_call: TRBJ1-5
clone_size: .
v_call: TRBV27

cdr3_nt: TGTGCCAGCAGAGGCCAGGGAATCTCCTACGAGCAGTACTTC
cdr3_aa: CASRGQGISYEQYF
d_call: .
j_call: TRBJ2-7
clone_size: few
v_call: TRBV28

cdr3_nt: TGTGCCAGCAGCAAGGGAAAGCCGGAGGGCACTGAAGCTTTCTTT
cdr3_aa: CASSKGKPEGTEAFF
d_call: .
j_call: TRBJ1-1
clone_size: .
v_call: TRBV21-1

cdr3_nt: TGTGCCAGCAGTGAGCCGGGACACCTAAACGGTGAAAAACTGTTTTTT
cdr3_aa: CASSEPGHLNGEKLFF
d_call: .
j_call: TRBJ1-4
clone_size: .
v_call: TRBV28

cdr3_nt: TGTGCCAGCAGCCCGGTCTTCACCGGGGAGCTGTTTTTT
cdr3_aa: CASSPVFTGELFF
d_call: .
j_call: TRBJ2-2
clone_size: .
v_call: TRBV9

cdr3_nt: TGTGCCAGCAGCATCACTAGCGGGGGGAACACCGGGGAGCTGTTTTTT
cdr3_aa: CASSITSGGNTGELFF
d_call: TRBD2
j_call: TRBJ2-2
clone_size: .
v_call: TRBV11-2

cdr3_nt: TGTGCCACCAGTGATCCGAATACGGGTTATGGCTACACCTTC
cdr3_aa: CATSDPNTGYGYTF
d_call: .
j_call: TRBJ1-2
clone_size: few
v_call: TRBV24-1